The clone carrying this T cell receptor beta chain occurred a few times. This table comes from immunoSEQ multiplex PCR, and its TCRdb copy is limited to in-frame clones, with some not included. The sample includes some 140,000 clones, around 94% of them seen just once. This specimen belongs to a study of control samples from healthy donors and cancer patients. This TCR was sampled from a man in his 60s with colorectal cancer. The sample taken for sequencing was PBMCs.

The chain's CDR3 is CASSQGINQPQHF. The CDR3 DNA reads as TGCGCCAGCAGCCAAGGGATAAATCAGCCCCAGCATTTT. The chain recombines TRBV4-3 with TRBJ1-5; D ambiguous. This CDR3 comprises 13 residues. The germline V and J ends were trimmed by 1 base and 4 bases, with 5 bases remaining between them. From germline, CDR1 is LGHNA and CDR2 YSLEER.